This TCR beta chain appears in the sequencing data of a study of identical twins. Study results and caveats: Insertions ran lower in abundant cord blood beta clonotypes, though not in memory repertoires.

It was template switching that added a universal primer site, and there were unique molecular identifiers on the cDNA. In TCRdb, the 5' RACE reads were re-called with MiXCR into one record per CDR3 protein. In the table there are hundreds of thousands of distinct CDR3 sequences, 15% to 20% of which are singletons. Trimming pared 2 bases from V and 6 bases from J, leaving 21 bases between. Germline CDR1 and CDR2: SGDLS and YYNGEE. The CDR3 extends over 16 amino acids. With respect to this clonotype: Antigen specificity is unknown.

This same sample was also taken into another study, of T cells expressing NK-cell markers. That work contributes: In a handful of donors, dominant NKG2C+ clonotypes were roughly 1.0-8% of CD8+ T cells.

The receptor's source is a woman under 30 in good health. The chain has TRBV9 and TRBJ2-7; possibly TRBD1 for D (6 bases). The sequencing input was PBMCs. The CDR3, as DNA: TGTGCCAGCAGCGTCGGGTACAGGGAGCCCCTGACCGAGCAGTACTTC. As protein: CASSVGYREPLTEQYF.